These T cell receptor beta chains were read from a single sample in a study of blood T cell repertoires in COVID-19. Data came from immunoSEQ multiplex PCR; TCRdb stores just in-frame clones and leaves some out. The sample has 150,000 to 200,000 clones, 65% to 80% seen once; the top ten hold about 15%. Sequenced sample: PBMCs or T cells enriched from blood (not recorded which). These receptors came from a woman between 45 and 65 years old with acute COVID-19. Each CDR3 is given with its conserved first and last residue. The order of the fields is clone size, V gene, J gene, D gene, CDR3 DNA, CDR3 protein. A D gene is named only where the DNA matches it firmly. Clone size is stated in some rows and not others, as once, few, many or a class when expanded.

clone size: -; V gene: TRBV7-9; J gene: TRBJ2-3; D gene: TRBD2; CDR3 DNA: TGTGCCCAACGGGCCCTTGGGACTAGCGGGGGCCGGGGAGATACGCAGTATTTT; CDR3 protein: CAQRALGTSGGRGDTQYF
clone size: -; V gene: TRBV28; J gene: TRBJ1-2; D gene: TRBD1; CDR3 DNA: TGTGCCAGCAGTGCAGGGGGCCCGAATTATGGCTACACCTTC; CDR3 protein: CASSAGGPNYGYTF
clone size: few; V gene: TRBV28; J gene: TRBJ1-2; D gene: TRBD1; CDR3 DNA: TGTGCCAGCAGCACAACTGACAGGGGGCGAGGCTACACCTTC; CDR3 protein: CASSTTDRGRGYTF
clone size: -; V gene: TRBV28; J gene: TRBJ1-2; D gene: TRBD1; CDR3 DNA: TGTGCCAGCAGTCCCGGACAGGCCATCCATGGCTACACCTTC; CDR3 protein: CASSPGQAIHGYTF
clone size: -; V gene: TRBV5-1; J gene: TRBJ1-1; D gene: -; CDR3 DNA: TGCGCCAGCAGCTTGGAGGGGTTAGGAGGGACTGAAGCTTTCTTT; CDR3 protein: CASSLEGLGGTEAFF
clone size: -; V gene: TRBV24-1; J gene: TRBJ2-5; D gene: -; CDR3 DNA: TGTGCCACCGGGGACAAATTCGGGACCCAGTACTTC; CDR3 protein: CATGDKFGTQYF
clone size: -; V gene: TRBV27; J gene: TRBJ2-5; D gene: -; CDR3 DNA: TGTGCCAGCAGTTTTCAAAGCTCCCCCCAAGAGACCCAGTACTTC; CDR3 protein: CASSFQSSPQETQYF
clone size: -; V gene: TRBV7-2; J gene: TRBJ1-1; D gene: TRBD1; CDR3 DNA: TGTGCCAGCAGCCCAACACCGGACAGGGAAGCTTTCTTT; CDR3 protein: CASSPTPDREAFF
clone size: -; V gene: TRBV5-1; J gene: TRBJ2-3; D gene: -; CDR3 DNA: TGCGCCAGCAGCCTACCCCCGGCAGATACGCAGTATTTT; CDR3 protein: CASSLPPADTQYF
clone size: -; V gene: TRBV27; J gene: TRBJ2-5; D gene: TRBD1; CDR3 DNA: TGTGCCAGCAAGGGACAGGGGTTATGGGAGACCCAGTACTTC; CDR3 protein: CASKGQGLWETQYF
clone size: -; V gene: TRBV5-6; J gene: TRBJ1-1; D gene: -; CDR3 DNA: TGTGCCAGCAGCTGGCAAGCTGAAGCTTTCTTT; CDR3 protein: CASSWQAEAFF
clone size: -; V gene: TRBV28; J gene: TRBJ1-5; D gene: TRBD1; CDR3 DNA: TGTGCCAGCAAGGAGGACAGGGGGAGTCAGCCCCAGCATTTT; CDR3 protein: CASKEDRGSQPQHF
clone size: -; V gene: TRBV6-2/TRBV6-3; J gene: TRBJ1-1; D gene: -; CDR3 DNA: TGTGCCAGCAGTCTTGACACCTTCTTGAACACTGAAGCTTTCTTT; CDR3 protein: CASSLDTFLNTEAFF
clone size: -; V gene: TRBV7-8; J gene: TRBJ1-5; D gene: -; CDR3 DNA: TGTGCCAGCAGCTTCGGTCTCTTATCCTATAGCAATCAGCCCCAGCATTTT; CDR3 protein: CASSFGLLSYSNQPQHF
clone size: -; V gene: TRBV24-1; J gene: TRBJ2-1; D gene: TRBD2; CDR3 DNA: TGTGCCACCAGTGAGAGGTTTACGGGGGGGGTCAATGAGCAGTTCTTC; CDR3 protein: CATSERFTGGVNEQFF
clone size: -; V gene: TRBV6-5; J gene: TRBJ2-5; D gene: -; CDR3 DNA: TGTGCCAGCAGTTACTCGGAGGAGACCCAGTACTTC; CDR3 protein: CASSYSEETQYF
clone size: once; V gene: TRBV10-3; J gene: TRBJ1-3; D gene: TRBD1; CDR3 DNA: TGTGCCATCAGTGAGGCGCAATTAAGGGGGCCTGGAAACACCATATATTTT; CDR3 protein: CAISEAQLRGPGNTIYF
clone size: -; V gene: TRBV14; J gene: TRBJ1-1; D gene: -; CDR3 DNA: TGTGCCAGCAGCCCATATCAACGGGGCACTGAAGCTTTCTTT; CDR3 protein: CASSPYQRGTEAFF
clone size: -; V gene: TRBV14; J gene: TRBJ1-4; D gene: TRBD1; CDR3 DNA: TGTGCCAGCAGCCGAACAGGGGGCGCAGGAACTAATGAAAAACTGTTTTTT; CDR3 protein: CASSRTGGAGTNEKLFF
clone size: -; V gene: TRBV3-1/TRBV3-2; J gene: TRBJ2-5; D gene: TRBD2; CDR3 DNA: TGTGCCAGCAGCTCCTCACTAGCGGGAAAAGAGACCCAGTACTTC; CDR3 protein: CASSSSLAGKETQYF
clone size: -; V gene: TRBV9; J gene: TRBJ2-2; D gene: TRBD2; CDR3 DNA: TGTGCCAGCAGCCCTCACCGGGGGGGATTCGGGGAGCTGTTTTTT; CDR3 protein: CASSPHRGGFGELFF
clone size: -; V gene: TRBV7-3; J gene: TRBJ1-1; D gene: TRBD1; CDR3 DNA: TGTGCCAGCAGCTCCGGGACAGCCAACACTGAAGCTTTCTTT; CDR3 protein: CASSSGTANTEAFF
clone size: once; V gene: TRBV12-3/TRBV12-4; J gene: TRBJ2-3; D gene: -; CDR3 DNA: TGTGCCAGCAGTTCCGCGTTAGCAGATACGCAGTATTTT; CDR3 protein: CASSSALADTQYF
clone size: -; V gene: TRBV5-6; J gene: TRBJ2-1; D gene: -; CDR3 DNA: TGTGCCAGCAGCTTGGTTGGACTCAGGTGGAACAATGAGCAGTTCTTC; CDR3 protein: CASSLVGLRWNNEQFF
clone size: -; V gene: TRBV9; J gene: TRBJ1-6; D gene: TRBD1; CDR3 DNA: TGTGCCAGCAGCGTAGGGGACAGGAAGGAATCACCCCTCCACTTT; CDR3 protein: CASSVGDRKESPLHF
clone size: -; V gene: TRBV3-1/TRBV3-2; J gene: TRBJ1-1; D gene: -; CDR3 DNA: TGTGCCAGCAGCCAAGGTATGGGAGGGACTGAAGCTTTCTTT; CDR3 protein: CASSQGMGGTEAFF
clone size: -; V gene: TRBV7-6; J gene: TRBJ2-3; D gene: TRBD2; CDR3 DNA: TGTGCCAGCAGCCACAGACTAGCCGACACAGATACGCAGTATTTT; CDR3 protein: CASSHRLADTDTQYF
clone size: -; V gene: TRBV6-5; J gene: TRBJ1-1; D gene: -; CDR3 DNA: TGTGCCAGCAGTTCCCGGGTACAGGGTAAAGAAGCTTTCTTT; CDR3 protein: CASSSRVQGKEAFF
clone size: -; V gene: TRBV7-2; J gene: TRBJ1-1; D gene: -; CDR3 DNA: TGTGCCAGCAGCTTAGGTTTACAGGACACTGAAGCTTTCTTT; CDR3 protein: CASSLGLQDTEAFF
clone size: -; V gene: TRBV11-2; J gene: TRBJ1-1; D gene: TRBD1; CDR3 DNA: TGTGCCAGCAGCTCAGAAACCGGGACAGGGGGAAACACTGAAGCTTTCTTT; CDR3 protein: CASSSETGTGGNTEAFF
clone size: -; V gene: TRBV5-1; J gene: TRBJ1-2; D gene: -; CDR3 DNA: TGCGCCAGCAGCCCCACCGGCTATGGCTACACCTTC; CDR3 protein: CASSPTGYGYTF
clone size: -; V gene: TRBV27; J gene: TRBJ2-1; D gene: TRBD2; CDR3 DNA: TGTGCCAGCAGTAACCGTCTAGCGGGGGGTCCCTACAATGAGCAGTTCTTC; CDR3 protein: CASSNRLAGGPYNEQFF
clone size: -; V gene: TRBV18; J gene: TRBJ1-2; D gene: -; CDR3 DNA: TGTGCCAGCTCACCAACTAACAGGGATGGCTACACCTTC; CDR3 protein: CASSPTNRDGYTF
clone size: once; V gene: TRBV14; J gene: TRBJ2-5; D gene: -; CDR3 DNA: TGTGCCAGCAGCCAAGGGCTGTGGGAGACCCAGTACTTC; CDR3 protein: CASSQGLWETQYF
clone size: -; V gene: TRBV28; J gene: TRBJ1-2; D gene: -; CDR3 DNA: TGTGCCAGCAGTTTTTTGGGGGGAGTCAGCTATGGCTACACCTTC; CDR3 protein: CASSFLGGVSYGYTF
clone size: -; V gene: TRBV3-1/TRBV3-2; J gene: TRBJ2-2; D gene: -; CDR3 DNA: TGTGCCAGCAGCCACGAGCTCGGGGAGCTGTTTTTT; CDR3 protein: CASSHELGELFF
clone size: -; V gene: TRBV30; J gene: TRBJ2-1; D gene: -; CDR3 DNA: TGTGCCTGGAGCAGGGGCGGCAATGAGCAGTTCTTC; CDR3 protein: CAWSRGGNEQFF
clone size: few; V gene: TRBV5-5; J gene: TRBJ2-2; D gene: TRBD2; CDR3 DNA: TGTGCCAGCACCCCCGGGACTAGAGGAGGCGGGGAGCTGTTTTTT; CDR3 protein: CASTPGTRGGGELFF
clone size: once; V gene: TRBV7-9; J gene: TRBJ1-3; D gene: -; CDR3 DNA: TGTGCCAGCAGCTTAGCAGGACTTTCTGGAAACACCATATATTTT; CDR3 protein: CASSLAGLSGNTIYF
clone size: once; V gene: TRBV27; J gene: TRBJ2-4; D gene: TRBD2; CDR3 DNA: TGTGCCAGCAGTACGGGACTAGCGGGGGGGTATAGCAAAAACATTCAGTACTTC; CDR3 protein: CASSTGLAGGYSKNIQYF
clone size: -; V gene: TRBV7-3; J gene: TRBJ2-5; D gene: -; CDR3 DNA: TGTGCCAGCAGCTCGACATTGCAAGAGACCCAGTACTTC; CDR3 protein: CASSSTLQETQYF
clone size: once; V gene: TRBV6-5; J gene: TRBJ1-2; D gene: -; CDR3 DNA: TGTGCCAGCAGAAGAGGTCTCCGGGGCTATGGCTACACCTTC; CDR3 protein: CASRRGLRGYGYTF
clone size: -; V gene: TRBV6-5; J gene: TRBJ2-1; D gene: TRBD2; CDR3 DNA: TGTGCCAGCCTCCTAGCGGGGGCCAATGAGCAGTTCTTC; CDR3 protein: CASLLAGANEQFF
clone size: -; V gene: TRBV20-1; J gene: TRBJ1-1; D gene: -; CDR3 DNA: TGCAGTGTTTCAGGGAACACTGAAGCTTTCTTT; CDR3 protein: CSVSGNTEAFF
clone size: -; V gene: TRBV4-1; J gene: TRBJ1-4; D gene: -; CDR3 DNA: TGCGCCAGCAGCCACAAGGGAAGGGGAGGGTATGAAAAACTGTTTTTT; CDR3 protein: CASSHKGRGGYEKLFF
clone size: few; V gene: TRBV5-5; J gene: TRBJ1-4; D gene: TRBD1; CDR3 DNA: TGTGCCAGCAGCTTGGACCCGGGACAGGGAGGTGAAAAACTGTTTTTT; CDR3 protein: CASSLDPGQGGEKLFF